This T cell receptor beta chain was identified in a study of regulatory T cells in long-lasting Graves disease. General study results and limits: Persistent Graves' patients possessed reduced TCR diversity relative to recently diagnosed ones. TRBV28, TRBJ1-2 and TRBJ2-5 emerged as the favored segments in persistent disease.

Comments on this clonotype: Its cognate antigen is unknown.

iRepertoire HTBI primers and Arm-PCR of CDR3 regions built TCR beta libraries. TCRdb re-analysed the multiplex PCR reads in MiXCR, keeping a single row per CDR3 protein. The sample has nearly 350,000 distinct CDR3 sequences; roughly 21% are singletons. The time point: persistent/refractory GD, antithyroid drugs over 5 years with positive TRAb. The TCR library was made from RNA extracted from PBMCs. V was shortened by 0 bases and J by 3 bases, with 8 bases between the two germline ends. Germline V gene sequence: CDR1 SQVTM, CDR2 ANQGSEA. The CDR3 extends over 13 amino acids. The chain uses TRBV29-1 and TRBJ1-2, with D unresolved. The sequencing used peripheral blood mononuclear cells (PBMCs), collected when the disease was refractory, from a patient treated with antithyroid drugs. This sequence originates from a female donor with Graves disease. In DNA, the CDR3 is TGCAGCGTTGAAGATTTTACGGACTATGGCTACACCTTC. It codes for CSVEDFTDYGYTF.